Detailed here is one TCR beta chain. This clonotype was detected only a few times. The antigen this receptor binds is unknown. No clone much larger than this one lies a single base away; base qualities are absent. TCR beta CDR3 regions were amplified from RNA transcripts. A first-round RT-PCR of the TCR CDR3 used the HTBI primer set with the Qiagen OneStep RT-PCR kit. A second multiplex PCR round built the libraries, followed by size selection and purification. The libraries were sequenced on an Illumina HiSeq2000 using paired-end 100 bp reads. As for how the authors treated the data: SOAPnuke was used to process the raw data, throwing out any read that contained adapters or uncalled bases, had a mean Phred below 15, or lacked an exact constant-primer or identifier match. COPE v1.2.5 was used to merge high-quality paired reads, and clonotypes were defined as unique nucleotide sequences. Clonotypes were aligned to IMGT TRBV, TRBD and TRBJ reference segments using MiTCR v1.1. Only V-J combinations with frequency above 0.0001, covering about 99% of repertoires, were analysed. The TCS score was defined as F50 (clonal expansion) divided by E x V (chaos), with BLOSUM62-based TCRdist calculated between CDR3 peptides within each V-J. Welch's t-statistics and random forest reduced roughly 540 V-J features to around 14, which were used in a naive Bayes classifier (R e1071). Starting from the raw public reads, TCRdb applied fastp trimming at Q25, assembled clones with MiXCR and retained in-frame beta chains. Under each unique CDR3 protein, matching rows form one entry showing the most common genes and DNA. The V and J calls shown here were made by TCRdb, not taken from the authors' results. In this sample the table shows some 500,000 distinct CDR3 sequences, about 15% of which occur a single time. The ten largest clones take up under 20% of the sample.

This record comes from a study of T cells in Graves' hyperthyroidism and ophthalmopathy (dated by TCRdb to the late 2010s). Background for the entire study: Peripheral blood was sampled at the time of initial diagnosis, prior to any treatment. TCR V-J signatures able to tell the groups apart were searched for in a discovery cohort of around 95 patients, of whom about 40 had Graves' ophthalmopathy and roughly 59 had stable Graves' hyperthyroidism. Prospective prediction of ophthalmopathy was tested in an independent validation cohort consisting of some 20 hyperthyroidism patients and approximately 16 patients who later progressed to ophthalmopathy. The approximately 90 discovery patients were randomly split 7:3 into training and test sets. Thyroid tissue and blood T-cell repertoires from about six Graves' hyperthyroidism patients were also compared in the study. Once sampling was done, hyperthyroidism patients were given methimazole at a starting dose of 30 mg daily, whereas ophthalmopathy patients were given high-dose intravenous methylprednisolone. TCR Vbeta CDR3 sequencing of approximately 140 peripheral blood samples (over 40 ophthalmopathy, 75 hyperthyroidism and approximately 17 progressor patients) is reported in the paper. Study-wide conclusions, independent of this receptor: During validation, the model predicted progression to ophthalmopathy a median of around 6 months ahead of onset, with roughly 65% sensitivity and more than 72% specificity. No statistical method was used to set the sample size in advance, and investigators knew the group allocation. Most expanded thyroid clonotypes (frequency above 0.001) were also found in blood, which suggests that blood repertoires may mirror thyroid immune responses. Ophthalmopathy was separated from stable hyperthyroidism by a 13 V-J signature model, with around 88% sensitivity and 81% to 83% specificity obtained in cross-validation and 80%/75% obtained in testing.

There are 15 amino acids in the CDR3, from cysteine to phenylalanine inclusive. Only CDR3 DNA is held: 45 bases, read in frame from base 1. Trimming accounts for 5 bases at V and 5 bases at J, while the number of junction bases matched to no gene is 10. The germline V gene (reference sequence) supplies CDR1 MNHEY and CDR2 SMNVEV. A patient counted as having stable Graves' hyperthyroidism if no progression to ophthalmopathy occurred over 18 months of follow-up. Hyperthyroidism patients were newly diagnosed, with disease duration under 2 months, and aged 18 to 65 years. Patients with uncontrolled infections, other autoimmune diseases, pregnancy or lactation were excluded. Diagnoses were established on the basis of clinical symptoms, serum thyroxine and TRAb, thyroid ultrasound, and orbital computed tomography. PBMCs were separated from 7.5 to 10 ml of fresh peripheral blood using Ficoll-Paque density gradient centrifugation. Total RNA was extracted using Trizol reagent, and RNA quality was assessed on an Agilent 2100 Bioanalyzer.

The receptor's source is a woman between 18 and 30 years old with Graves' hyperthyroidism. The sample was blood. The chain is assembled from TRBV27 and TRBJ2-5; 8 central nucleotides agree with TRBD2. CDR3 sequence: CASSNSGGGGETQYF. In nucleotide form, the sequence is TGTGCCAGCAGTAACAGCGGGGGCGGGGGGGAGACCCAGTACTTC.